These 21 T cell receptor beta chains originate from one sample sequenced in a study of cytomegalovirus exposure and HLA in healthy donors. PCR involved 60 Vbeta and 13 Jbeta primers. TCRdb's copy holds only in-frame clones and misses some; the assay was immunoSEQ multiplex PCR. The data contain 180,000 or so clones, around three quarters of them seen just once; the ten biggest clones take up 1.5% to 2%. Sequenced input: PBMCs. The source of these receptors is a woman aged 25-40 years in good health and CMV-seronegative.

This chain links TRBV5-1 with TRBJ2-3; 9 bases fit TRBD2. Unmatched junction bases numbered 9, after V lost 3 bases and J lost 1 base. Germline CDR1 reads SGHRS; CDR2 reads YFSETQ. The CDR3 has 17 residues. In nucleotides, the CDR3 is TGCGCCAGCAGCTCCCTTCTAGCGGGGATTGGCACAGATACGCAGTATTTT. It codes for CASSSLLAGIGTDTQYF.

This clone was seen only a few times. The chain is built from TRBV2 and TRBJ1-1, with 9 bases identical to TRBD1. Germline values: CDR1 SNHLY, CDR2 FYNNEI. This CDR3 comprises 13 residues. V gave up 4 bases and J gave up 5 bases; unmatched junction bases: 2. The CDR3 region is CASSGDRETEAFF. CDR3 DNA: TGTGCCAGCAGTGGGGACAGGGAGACTGAAGCTTTCTTT.

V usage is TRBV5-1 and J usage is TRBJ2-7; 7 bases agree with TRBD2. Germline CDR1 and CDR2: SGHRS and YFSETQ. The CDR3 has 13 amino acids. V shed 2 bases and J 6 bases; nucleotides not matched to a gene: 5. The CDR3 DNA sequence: TGCGCCAGCAGCTTAGCGGGGAAGAGCGAGCAGTACTTC. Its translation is CASSLAGKSEQYF.

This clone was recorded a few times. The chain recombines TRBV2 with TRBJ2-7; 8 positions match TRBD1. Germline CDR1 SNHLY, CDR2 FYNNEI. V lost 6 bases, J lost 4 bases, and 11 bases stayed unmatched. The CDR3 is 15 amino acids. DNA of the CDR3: TGTGCCAGCAGGGGAGACAGGGGTGGGACTTACGAGCAGTACTTC. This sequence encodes CASRGDRGGTYEQYF.

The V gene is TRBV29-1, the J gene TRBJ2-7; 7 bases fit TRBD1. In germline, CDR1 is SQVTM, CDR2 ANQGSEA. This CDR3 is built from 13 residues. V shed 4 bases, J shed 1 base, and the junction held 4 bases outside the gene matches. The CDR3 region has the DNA TGCAGCGTTGGGACAGGCGCTTCCTACGAGCAGTACTTC. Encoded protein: CSVGTGASYEQYF.

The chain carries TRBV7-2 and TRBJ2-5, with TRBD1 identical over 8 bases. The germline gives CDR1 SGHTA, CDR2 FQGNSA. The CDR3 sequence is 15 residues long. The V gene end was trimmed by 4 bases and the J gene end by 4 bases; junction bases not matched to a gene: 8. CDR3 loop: CASSSYDDRGETQYF. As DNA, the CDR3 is TGTGCCAGCAGCTCCTACGATGACAGGGGAGAGACCCAGTACTTC.

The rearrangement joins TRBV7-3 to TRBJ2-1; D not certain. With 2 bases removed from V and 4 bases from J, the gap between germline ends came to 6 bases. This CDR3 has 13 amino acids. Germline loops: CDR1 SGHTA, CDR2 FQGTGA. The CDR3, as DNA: TGTGCCAGCAGCTTATCTGAGTACAATGAGCAGTTCTTC. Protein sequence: CASSLSEYNEQFF.

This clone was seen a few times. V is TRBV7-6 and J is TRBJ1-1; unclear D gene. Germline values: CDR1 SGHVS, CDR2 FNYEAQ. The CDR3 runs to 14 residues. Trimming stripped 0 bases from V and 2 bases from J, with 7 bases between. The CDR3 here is CASSLAGFNTEAFF. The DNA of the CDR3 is TGTGCCAGCAGCTTAGCCGGTTTTAACACTGAAGCTTTCTTT. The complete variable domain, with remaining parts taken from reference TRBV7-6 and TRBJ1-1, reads GAGVSQSPRYKVTKRGQDVALRCDPISGHVSLYWYRQALGQGPEFLTYFNYEAQQDKSGLPNDRFSAERPEGSISTLTIQRTEQRDSAMYRCASSLAGFNTEAFFGQGTRLTVV.

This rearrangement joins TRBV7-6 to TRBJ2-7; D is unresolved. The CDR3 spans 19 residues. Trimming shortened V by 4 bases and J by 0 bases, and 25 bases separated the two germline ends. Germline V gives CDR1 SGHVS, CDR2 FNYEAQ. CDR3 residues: CASSSKTGTVTYLSYEQYF. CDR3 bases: TGTGCCAGCAGCTCGAAAACTGGTACAGTCACTTATCTCTCCTACGAGCAGTACTTC. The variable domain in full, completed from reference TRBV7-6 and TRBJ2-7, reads GAGVSQSPRYKVTKRGQDVALRCDPISGHVSLYWYRQALGQGPEFLTYFNYEAQQDKSGLPNDRFSAERPEGSISTLTIQRTEQRDSAMYRCASSSKTGTVTYLSYEQYFGPGTRLTVT.

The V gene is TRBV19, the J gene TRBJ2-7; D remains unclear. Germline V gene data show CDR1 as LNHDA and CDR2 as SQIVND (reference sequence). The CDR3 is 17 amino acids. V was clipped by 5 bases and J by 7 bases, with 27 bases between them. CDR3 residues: CASSLKAIHRVPGEQYF. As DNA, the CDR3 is TGTGCCAGTAGTCTAAAGGCCATACACCGAGTGCCCGGGGAGCAGTACTTC.

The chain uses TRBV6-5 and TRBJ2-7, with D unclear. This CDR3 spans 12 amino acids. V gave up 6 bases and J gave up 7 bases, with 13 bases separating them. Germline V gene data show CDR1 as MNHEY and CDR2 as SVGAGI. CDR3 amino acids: CASSALNGEQYF. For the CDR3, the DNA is TGTGCCAGCAGCGCCCTAAACGGGGAGCAGTACTTC.

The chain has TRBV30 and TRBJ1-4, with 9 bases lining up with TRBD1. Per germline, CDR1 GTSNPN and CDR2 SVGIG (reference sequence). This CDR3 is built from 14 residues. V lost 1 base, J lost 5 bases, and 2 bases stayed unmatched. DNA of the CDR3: TGTGCCTGGAGTGAAGGACAGGGGAATGAAAAACTGTTTTTT. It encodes CAWSEGQGNEKLFF.

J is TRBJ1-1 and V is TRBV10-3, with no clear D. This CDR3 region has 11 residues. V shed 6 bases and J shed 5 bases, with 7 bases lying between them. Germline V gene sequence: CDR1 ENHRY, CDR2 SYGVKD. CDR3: CAISTGTEAFF. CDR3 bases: TGTGCCATCAGCACGGGGACTGAAGCTTTCTTT.

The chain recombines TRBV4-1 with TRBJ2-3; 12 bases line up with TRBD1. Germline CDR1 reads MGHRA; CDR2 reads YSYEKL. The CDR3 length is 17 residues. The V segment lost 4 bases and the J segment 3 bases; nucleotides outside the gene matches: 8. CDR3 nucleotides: TGCGCCAGCAGCCCATCTCGGGGACAGGGGGCTACAGATACGCAGTATTTT. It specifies CASSPSRGQGATDTQYF.

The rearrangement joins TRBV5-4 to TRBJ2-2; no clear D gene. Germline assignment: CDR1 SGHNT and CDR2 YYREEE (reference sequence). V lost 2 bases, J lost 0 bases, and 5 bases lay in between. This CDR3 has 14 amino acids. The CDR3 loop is CASSFSPNTGELFF. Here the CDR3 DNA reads TGTGCCAGCAGCTTCTCCCCGAACACCGGGGAGCTGTTTTTT.

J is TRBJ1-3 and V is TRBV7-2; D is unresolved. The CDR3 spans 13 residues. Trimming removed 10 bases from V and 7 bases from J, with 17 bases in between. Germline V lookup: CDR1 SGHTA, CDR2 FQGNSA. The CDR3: CAISAGVMNTIYF. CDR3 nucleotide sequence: TGTGCCATCTCAGCGGGTGTGATGAACACCATATATTTT.

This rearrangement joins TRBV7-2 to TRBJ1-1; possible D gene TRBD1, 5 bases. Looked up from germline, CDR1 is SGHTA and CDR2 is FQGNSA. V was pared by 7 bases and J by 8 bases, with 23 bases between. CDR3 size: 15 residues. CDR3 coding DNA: TGTGCCAGCACCCTTATAATCTTCGCGGGGGTGGAAGCTTTCTTT. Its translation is CASTLIIFAGVEAFF.

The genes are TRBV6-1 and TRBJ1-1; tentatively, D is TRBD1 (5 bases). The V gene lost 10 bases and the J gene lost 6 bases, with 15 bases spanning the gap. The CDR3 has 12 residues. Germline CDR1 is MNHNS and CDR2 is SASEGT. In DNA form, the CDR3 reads TGTGCCATGAAACAGGATGGGGCTGAAGCTTTCTTT. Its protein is CAMKQDGAEAFF.

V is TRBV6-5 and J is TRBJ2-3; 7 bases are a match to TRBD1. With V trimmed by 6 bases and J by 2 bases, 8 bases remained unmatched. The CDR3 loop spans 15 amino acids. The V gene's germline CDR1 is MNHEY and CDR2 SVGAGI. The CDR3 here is CASRRQGYLTDTQYF. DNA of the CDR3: TGTGCCAGCAGAAGACAGGGTTACCTCACAGATACGCAGTATTTT.

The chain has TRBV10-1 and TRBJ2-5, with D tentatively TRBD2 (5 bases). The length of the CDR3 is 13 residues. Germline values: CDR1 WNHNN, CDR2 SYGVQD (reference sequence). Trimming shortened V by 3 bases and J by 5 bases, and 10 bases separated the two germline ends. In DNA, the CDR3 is TGCGCCAGCAGTGATCCGGGCGGGGAGACCCAGTACTTC. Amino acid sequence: CASSDPGGETQYF.

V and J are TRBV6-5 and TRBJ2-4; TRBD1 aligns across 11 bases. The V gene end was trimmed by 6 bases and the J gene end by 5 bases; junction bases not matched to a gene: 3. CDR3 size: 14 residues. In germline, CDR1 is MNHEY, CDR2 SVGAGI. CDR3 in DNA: TGTGCCAGCAGCGAGGACAGGGGGCAAAACATTCAGTACTTC. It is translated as CASSEDRGQNIQYF.